Detailed here is one TCR beta chain. The antigen is unknown. This record belongs to a study of OX40 agonist ivuxolimab in advanced cancers. TCRdb keeps only in-frame clones here, not all; method: immunoSEQ multiplex PCR. This table has 15,000 to 20,000 clones, 92% appearing once. The CDR3 sequence is 17 residues long. V lost 5 bases and J lost 1, with 20 bases in between. Germline CDR1 is LNHDA and CDR2 is SQIVND (reference sequence). Study findings and constraints: With doses of 0.1 to 3.0 mg/kg, CD4+ and CD8+ blood T cells had undergone clonal expansion by week 6.

This TCR came from an adult with an advanced solid tumor such as melanoma, head and neck, liver or kidney cancer. This specimen was CD4+ or CD8+ T cells sorted from blood, taken in a trial of the OX40 agonist ivuxolimab. The chain links TRBV19 to TRBJ1-1; D perhaps matches TRBD1 (6 bases). The CDR3 spells CASSDSGTHIGNTEAFF. In nucleotides, the CDR3 is TGTGCCAGTAGTGACTCCGGGACACACATCGGGAACACTGAAGCTTTCTTT.